Below, 14 T cell receptor beta chains from the same sample are listed, as sequenced in a study of T cells after yellow fever vaccination. TCRdb re-called the 5' RACE reads with MiXCR, one entry per CDR3 protein. The sample consists of hundreds of thousands of distinct CDR3 sequences, less than 15% of them appearing once. Here the sequenced sample was PBMCs, taken on the day of the yellow fever booster vaccination. Source of these receptors: a man aged 25-45 years who received the YFV17D yellow fever vaccine.

This clonotype was observed a few times. This chain links TRBV20-1 with TRBJ2-5; possible D gene TRBD2, 7 bases. This CDR3 spans 13 amino acids. V lost 5 bases and J 4 bases, leaving 14 bases between the germline ends. Germline-derived CDR1 and CDR2 are DFQATT and SNEGSKA (reference sequence). CDR3 sequence reads: CSARVGGRETQYF. In nucleotides, the CDR3 is TGCAGTGCTCGGGTCGGGGGGCGAGAGACCCAGTACTTC.

This clonotype was found many times. The junction differs from germline at one of its ends, possibly a read error. V usage is TRBV14 and J usage is TRBJ1-1, with D perhaps matching TRBD1 (5 bases). Looked up from germline, CDR1 is SGHDN and CDR2 is FVKESK. The CDR3 covers 14 residues. CDR3 coding DNA: TGCGCCAGCAGTAGGGCCGGGGGGAACACTGAAGCTTTCTTT. Protein sequence: CASSRAGGNTEAFF.

In this sample, this clonotype turned up a few times. V gene TRBV28 combines with J gene TRBJ2-5; D is ambiguous. CDR1 is MDHEN and CDR2 is SYDVKM in the germline V gene. V lost 6 bases to trimming and J lost 4 bases, with 15 bases between them. The CDR3 loop spans 14 amino acids. The CDR3 protein is CASSESGSRETQYF. The CDR3 region has the DNA TGTGCCAGCAGCGAGTCAGGCTCCCGAGAGACCCAGTACTTC.

This clonotype was seen a few times. This chain links TRBV20-1 with TRBJ2-1, with no clear D. V shed 7 bases and J shed 9 bases, with 13 bases lying between them. The CDR3 has 11 amino acids. Germline assignment: CDR1 DFQATT and CDR2 SNEGSKA (reference sequence). As DNA, the CDR3 is TGCAGTGGTGGGATCTGGGGTGAGCAGTTCTTC. Residues: CSGGIWGEQFF.

This clonotype has only a few counts. The genes are TRBV6-2 or TRBV6-3 and TRBJ2-1; D remains unclear. The germline gives CDR1 MNHEY, CDR2 SVGEGT. The CDR3 is 15 residues long. The V gene lost 8 bases and the J gene lost 5 bases, with 19 bases spanning the gap. CDR3: CASFPRASRHNEQFF. Written as DNA, the CDR3 is TGTGCCAGCTTCCCAAGGGCCTCACGACACAATGAGCAGTTCTTC.

This clonotype was seen a handful of times. J is TRBJ2-7 and V is TRBV15; 10 bases match TRBD2. This CDR3 comprises 17 residues. The germline V gene encodes CDR1 LNHNV and CDR2 YYDKDF (reference sequence). Trimming took 3 bases from V and 3 from J; bases not matched to a gene: 11. The CDR3 DNA sequence: TGTGCCACCAGCAGGGAACATCCTAGCGGGAGTCGCTACGAGCAGTACTTC. It encodes CATSREHPSGSRYEQYF. The full variable domain, completed using reference TRBV15 and TRBJ2-7, is DAMVIQNPRYQVTQFGKPVTLSCSQTLNHNVMYWYQQKSSQAPKLLFHYYDKDFNNEADTPDNFQSRRPNTSFCFLDIRSPGLGDTAMYLCATSREHPSGSRYEQYFGPGTRLTVT.

A remark on this clonotype: The junction shows a germline mismatch at one end, possibly a read error. The gene calls are TRBV9 and TRBJ2-1; D is undetermined. Germline V CDR1 and CDR2: SGDLS, YYNGEE. The CDR3 loop spans 16 amino acids. The CDR3 spells CASSFTRLASYDEQFF. In DNA, the CDR3 is TGTGCCAGCAGTTTCACCAGGCTTGCATCCTACGATGAGCAGTTCTTC.

The chain joins TRBV25-1 to TRBJ2-1, with 7 nucleotides matching TRBD2. Trimming took 2 bases from V and 9 from J; bases not matched to a gene: 7. The CDR3 loop spans 14 amino acids. Per the germline V gene, CDR1 is MGHDK and CDR2 is SYGVNS. DNA of the CDR3: TGTGCCAGCAGTGAAAGGGGAGGGCCGTTTGAGCAGTTCTTC. Amino acid sequence: CASSERGGPFEQFF. Full variable domain (missing parts from reference TRBV25-1 and TRBJ2-1): EADIYQTPRYLVIGTGKKITLECSQTMGHDKMYWYQQDPGMELHLIHYSYGVNSTEKGDLSSESTVSRIRTEHFPLTLESARPSHTSQYLCASSERGGPFEQFFGPGTRLTVL.

The chain is built from TRBV20-1 and TRBJ2-3; perhaps TRBD2 as D (6 bases). The CDR3 is 15 residues long. Trimming took off 4 bases at V and 3 bases at J, with 17 bases between the two ends. The germline V gene encodes CDR1 DFQATT and CDR2 SNEGSKA (reference sequence). CDR3 coding DNA: TGCAGTGCTAAGGGGTTCGGGAGACTGACAGATACGCAGTATTTT. It translates to CSAKGFGRLTDTQYF.

The rearrangement uses TRBV29-1 and TRBJ2-7, with 7 bases lining up with TRBD2. The CDR3 contains 14 residues. Germline values: CDR1 SQVTM, CDR2 ANQGSEA. V was clipped by 4 bases and J by 0 bases; unmatched bases: 6. CDR3 nucleotides: TGCAGCGTTGCTGGGGACTACTTCTCCTACGAGCAGTACTTC. This gives the protein CSVAGDYFSYEQYF.

This sequence joins TRBV12-3 or TRBV12-4 and TRBJ2-4; D remains unclear. V gave up 3 bases and J gave up 0 bases, with 9 bases separating them. The CDR3 contains 15 residues. The CDR3 DNA follows: TGTGCCAGCAGTTTCAGTAGACTAGCCAAAAACATTCAGTACTTC. Its protein is CASSFSRLAKNIQYF.

This clonotype occurred many times. This chain joins TRBV6-2 or TRBV6-3 and TRBJ2-7; no reliable D call. Germline V gene data show CDR1 as MNHEY and CDR2 as SVGEGT. The CDR3 has 13 residues. Deletions cut 6 bases from V and 2 bases from J, with 11 bases between. The CDR3 loop reads CASSSELAYEQYF. The DNA for the CDR3 is TGTGCCAGCAGCTCTGAACTCGCCTACGAGCAGTACTTC.

This clonotype was found many times. The chain is built from TRBV5-1 and TRBJ2-1; D is possibly TRBD2 (6 bases). This CDR3 has 15 amino acids. The germline CDR1 and CDR2 sequences are SGHRS and YFSETQ. The V gene lost 0 bases and the J gene lost 8 bases, with 15 bases spanning the gap. CDR3 nucleotide sequence: TGCGCCAGCAGCTTGGGGCCGGGAGTGGGCGATGAGCAGTTCTTC. This encodes CASSLGPGVGDEQFF. The full variable domain, rest sourced from reference TRBV5-1 and TRBJ2-1, is KAGVTQTPRYLIKTRGQQVTLSCSPISGHRSVSWYQQTPGQGLQFLFEYFSETQRNKGNFPGRFSGRQFSNSRSEMNVSTLELGDSALYLCASSLGPGVGDEQFFGPGTRLTVL.

The V and J genes are TRBV5-6 and TRBJ2-3; 7 positions match TRBD1. CDR1 and CDR2 (germline): SGHDT, YYEEEE. V shed 4 bases, J shed 0 bases, and the junction held 8 bases outside the gene matches. This CDR3 region has 16 residues. CDR3 DNA sequence: TGTGCCAGCAGCCGAACAGGGGACCCTAGCACAGATACGCAGTATTTT. This codes for CASSRTGDPSTDTQYF.